This T cell receptor (beta chain) is from a study of T cell responses to AZD1222 COVID-19 vaccine. Study-level points and caveats: Repertoire samples came only from after the peak T cell response.

V shed 6 bases and J shed 6 bases, with 17 bases lying between them. CDR1 LNHDA and CDR2 SQIVND come from the germline V gene (reference sequence). This CDR3 contains 15 residues. Regarding this clone: Antigen: not known.

The repertoire was sequenced with immunoSEQ multiplex PCR; TCRdb's copy has only in-frame clones and lacks some. Of 70,000 to 100,000 clones listed, more than 85% are singletons. This clonotype was obtained from an adult who received the AZD1222 COVID-19 vaccine. Source: peripheral blood, taken 28 days after the second AZD1222 dose. The rearrangement uses TRBV19 and TRBJ2-2; D might be TRBD1 or TRBD2, each matching 7 bases. The DNA for the CDR3 is TGTGCCAGTAGCCCTCAGGGGGGGGTGGCCGGGGAGCTGTTTTTT. This translates into CASSPQGGVAGELFF.